This TCR beta chain was recorded in a study of technical replicates of blood from four donors. Some clones are missing from TCRdb's copy, which holds only in-frame ones; the method was immunoSEQ multiplex PCR. The data contain 55,000 to 75,000 clones, 91% of them singletons. Germline loops: CDR1 SGHVS, CDR2 FNYEAQ. The CDR3 is made up of 13 amino acids. Trimming removed 1 base from V and 2 bases from J, with 6 bases in between. J is TRBJ2-7 and V is TRBV7-6; D call uncertain. The source of this sequence is a human donor in good health. Some clones in this sample may be carry-over from other donors' samples. The sequenced sample consisted of PBMCs. In DNA form, the CDR3 reads TGTGCCAGCAGCTTAGATGCGGCCTACGAGCAGTACTTC. Its translation: CASSLDAAYEQYF.